This is a list of T cell receptor beta chains from one sample in a study of blood T cell repertoires in COVID-19. Generated by immunoSEQ multiplex PCR, the TCRdb table keeps only in-frame clones and is missing some. The sample has 65,000 to 80,000 clones; approximately 87% are singletons. The sequencing sample was made of peripheral blood. These receptor sequences come from an elderly man in a cohort sampled during active COVID-19. CDR3s include the opening cysteine and the closing phenylalanine or tryptophan. Each record gives: V gene, J gene, D gene, CDR3 DNA, CDR3 protein. The D gene is left open where the match is weak.

>TRBV12-1|TRBJ1-1|NA
TGTGCCAGCAGCATGGACAGGGCGAACACTGAAGCTTTCTTT
CASSMDRANTEAFF
>TRBV5-1|TRBJ2-7|NA
TGCGCCAGCACCCTTGCATCAGGGATGGGCTCCTACGAGCAGTACTTC
CASTLASGMGSYEQYF
>TRBV19|TRBJ1-1|TRBD1
TGTGCCAGTACCCTTGCGGGACAGAGCACTGAAGCTTTCTTT
CASTLAGQSTEAFF
>TRBV5-4|TRBJ2-5|TRBD2
TGTGCCAGCAGCTTGACTAGCGGGGCTGCGACCCAGTACTTC
CASSLTSGAATQYF
>TRBV19|TRBJ2-3|NA
TGTGCCAGTAGTATAGAGGGGCCCGGCACAGATACGCAGTATTTT
CASSIEGPGTDTQYF
>TRBV5-6|TRBJ2-6|TRBD2
TGTGCCAGCAGCTTGGAAGGACTAGCTTCTGGGGCCAACGTCCTGACTTTC
CASSLEGLASGANVLTF
>TRBV5-6|TRBJ2-3|TRBD2
TGTGCCAGCAACCGGGAGGTAGCGGATAGCACAGATACGCAGTATTTT
CASNREVADSTDTQYF
>TRBV27|TRBJ2-3|NA
TGTGCCAGCACCCGACAGGCCATAAGCACAGATACGCAGTATTTT
CASTRQAISTDTQYF
>TRBV5-1|TRBJ2-2|NA
TGCGCCAGCAGCTGGGGAGTTGGGTCTGCCACCGGGGAGCTGTTTTTT
CASSWGVGSATGELFF
>TRBV6-4|TRBJ2-3|TRBD2
TGTGCCAGCAGTGACTCAGCGGGGGGGGCGACAGATACGCAGTATTTT
CASSDSAGGATDTQYF
>TRBV2|TRBJ2-5|TRBD2
TGTGCCAGCGCAAAGGGGCGGGGGGGCCGTGAGACCCAGTACTTC
CASAKGRGGRETQYF
>TRBV5-1|TRBJ2-3|NA
TGCGCCAGCAGCTTCGACGACAGGAGGACAGATACGCAGTATTTT
CASSFDDRRTDTQYF
>TRBV3-1/TRBV3-2|TRBJ1-2|NA
TGTGCCAGCAGCCAAGGAAAAGGGGGACGCGCAAACTATGGCTACACCTTC
CASSQGKGGRANYGYTF
>TRBV7-2|TRBJ2-3|TRBD2
TGTGCCAGCAGCTTAGGGCTGCGGGGGGCAGATACGCAGTATTTT
CASSLGLRGADTQYF
>TRBV10-1|TRBJ1-4|NA
TGCGCCAGCTCTAGGACAGCCCCCCTAAGCCCTTCGGGGCATAATGAAAAACTGTTTTTT
CASSRTAPLSPSGHNEKLFF
>TRBV27|TRBJ1-4|TRBD1
TGTGCCAGCAGCCAAGGACAGGGTAATGAAAAACTGTTTTTT
CASSQGQGNEKLFF
>TRBV6-5|TRBJ2-5|NA
TGTGCCAGCAGTTACGGCCGTATCGGGAGACAAGAGACCCAGTACTTC
CASSYGRIGRQETQYF
>TRBV7-2|TRBJ2-4|TRBD1
TGTGCCAGCAGCAGAGGAGGGACAGGGGTGGCCAAAAACATTCAGTACTTC
CASSRGGTGVAKNIQYF
>TRBV9|TRBJ1-5|TRBD1
TGTGCCAGCAGCGTAGAAGGGGGCGGCAATCAGCCCCAGCATTTT
CASSVEGGGNQPQHF
>TRBV12-5|TRBJ2-5|TRBD2
TGTGCTAGTGGCCCGGGGGGGGCGGGGCCCCAAGAGACCCAGTACTTC
CASGPGGAGPQETQYF
>TRBV10-3|TRBJ2-6|NA
TGTGCCATCAGTGAGTATGGCCGAGGCTCTGGGGCCAACGTCCTGACTTTC
CAISEYGRGSGANVLTF
>TRBV5-4|TRBJ1-1|NA
TGTGCCAGCAGCTTATCAGAGAACACTGAAGCTTTCTTT
CASSLSENTEAFF
>TRBV6-1|TRBJ2-6|NA
TGTGCCAGCAGTGGGGGCAGGGTGGACTCTGGGGCCAACGTCCTGACTTTC
CASSGGRVDSGANVLTF
>TRBV7-9|TRBJ1-2|TRBD1
TGTGCCAGCAGCTTGGCAGGGGGTGACTATGGCTACACCTTC
CASSLAGGDYGYTF
>TRBV10-3|TRBJ1-2|TRBD1
TGTGCCATCAGTGACGGGACAGACTATGGCTACACCTTC
CAISDGTDYGYTF
>TRBV6-5|TRBJ1-4|NA
TGTGCCAGCCGGACAGTCAATGAAAAACTGTTTTTT
CASRTVNEKLFF